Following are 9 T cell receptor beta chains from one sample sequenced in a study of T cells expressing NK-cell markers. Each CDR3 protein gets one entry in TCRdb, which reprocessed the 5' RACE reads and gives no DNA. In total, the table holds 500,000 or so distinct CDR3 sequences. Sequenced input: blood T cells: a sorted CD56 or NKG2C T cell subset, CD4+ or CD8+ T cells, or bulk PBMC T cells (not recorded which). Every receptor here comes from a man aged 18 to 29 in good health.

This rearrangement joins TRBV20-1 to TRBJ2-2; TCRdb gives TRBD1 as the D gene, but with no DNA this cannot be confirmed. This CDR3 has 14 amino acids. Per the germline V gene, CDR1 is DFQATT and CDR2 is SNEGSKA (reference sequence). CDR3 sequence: CSVPFSGGGGELFF.

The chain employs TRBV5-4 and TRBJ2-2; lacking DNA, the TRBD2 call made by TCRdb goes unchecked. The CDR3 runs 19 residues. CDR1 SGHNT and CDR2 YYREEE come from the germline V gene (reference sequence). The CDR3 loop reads CASSLIPGTSVFNTGELFF.

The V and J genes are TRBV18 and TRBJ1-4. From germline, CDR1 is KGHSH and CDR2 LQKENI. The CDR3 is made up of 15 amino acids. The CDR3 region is CASSPPGWPNEKLFF.

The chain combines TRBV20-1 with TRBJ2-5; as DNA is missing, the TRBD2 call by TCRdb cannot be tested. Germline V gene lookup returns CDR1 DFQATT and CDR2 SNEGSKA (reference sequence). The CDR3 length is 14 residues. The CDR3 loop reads CSAGEEVPWETQYF.

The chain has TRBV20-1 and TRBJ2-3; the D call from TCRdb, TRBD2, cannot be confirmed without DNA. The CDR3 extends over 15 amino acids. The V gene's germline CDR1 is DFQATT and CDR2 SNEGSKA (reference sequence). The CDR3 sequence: CSAGILASSTDTQYF.

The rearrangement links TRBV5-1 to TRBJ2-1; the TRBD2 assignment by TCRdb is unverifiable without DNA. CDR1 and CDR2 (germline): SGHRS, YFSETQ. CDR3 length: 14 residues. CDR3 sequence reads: CASSPGLASYEQFF.

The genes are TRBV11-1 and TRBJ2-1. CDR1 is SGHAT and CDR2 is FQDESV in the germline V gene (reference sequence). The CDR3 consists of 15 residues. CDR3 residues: CASSSHLAAYNEQFF.

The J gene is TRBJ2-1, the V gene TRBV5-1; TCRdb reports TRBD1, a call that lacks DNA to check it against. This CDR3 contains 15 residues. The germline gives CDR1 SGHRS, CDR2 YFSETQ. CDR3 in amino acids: CASSSGTGGRNEQFF. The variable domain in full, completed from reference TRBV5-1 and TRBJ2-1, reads KAGVTQTPRYLIKTRGQQVTLSCSPISGHRSVSWYQQTPGQGLQFLFEYFSETQRNKGNFPGRFSGRQFSNSRSEMNVSTLELGDSALYLCASSSGTGGRNEQFFGPGTRLTVL.

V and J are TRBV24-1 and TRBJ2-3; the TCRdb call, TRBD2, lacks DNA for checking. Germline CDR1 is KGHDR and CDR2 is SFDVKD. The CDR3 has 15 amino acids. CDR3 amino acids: CATSPGRALTDTQYF.